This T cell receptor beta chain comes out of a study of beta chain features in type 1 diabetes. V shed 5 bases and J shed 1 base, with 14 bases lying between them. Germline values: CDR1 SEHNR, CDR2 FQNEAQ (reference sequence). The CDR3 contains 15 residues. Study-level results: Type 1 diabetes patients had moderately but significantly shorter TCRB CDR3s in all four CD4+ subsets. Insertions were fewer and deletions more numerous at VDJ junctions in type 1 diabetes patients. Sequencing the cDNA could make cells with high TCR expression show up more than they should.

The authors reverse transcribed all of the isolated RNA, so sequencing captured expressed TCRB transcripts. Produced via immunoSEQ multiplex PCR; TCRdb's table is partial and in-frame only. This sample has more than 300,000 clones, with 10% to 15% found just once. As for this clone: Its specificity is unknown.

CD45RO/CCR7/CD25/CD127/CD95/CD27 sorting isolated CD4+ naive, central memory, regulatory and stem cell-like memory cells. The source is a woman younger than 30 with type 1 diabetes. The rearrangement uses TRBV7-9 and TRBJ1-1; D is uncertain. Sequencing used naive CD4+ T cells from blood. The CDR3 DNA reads TGTGCCAGCAGCCACTACCGGGGTTCGAACACTGAAGCTTTCTTT. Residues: CASSHYRGSNTEAFF.